This T cell receptor beta chain was sequenced for a study of blood T cell repertoires in COVID-19 (dated by TCRdb to the early 2020s). Describing the broader study: Collaborator samples came from the United States, Italy and Spain and covered acute and convalescent phases of COVID-19. The repertoires were released in a freely available public database meant as a resource for research on the immune response to SARS-CoV-2. Where HLA class I and class II types were available, the types were taken from metadata supplied by the sample provider, not from assay-based typing. Subjects who had been exposed to COVID-19, were actively infected with it, or had recovered from it provided the deeply sampled blood TCRbeta repertoires that made up the dataset. The sample metadata nearly always contained a de-identified subject ID, COVID-19 status, age in years and sex. Samples came from the ongoing ImmuneRACE study (first 160 participants) plus 1,254 subjects from 6 global collaborators. The material from the prospective study consisted of cDNA or gDNA derived from T cells, B-cell-depleted T cells, or PBMCs.

The immunoSEQ Assay, a bias-controlled multiplex PCR, was used to amplify TCRbeta CDR3 regions from genomic DNA. In the authors' own workflow: The number of nucleated cells in each sample was estimated from the amplification of reference gene primers within the assay. To quantify the absolute abundance of each unique TCRbeta CDR3 rearrangement, sequence reads were collapsed and filtered. Productive Simpson clonality was computed per sample as the square root of Simpson's diversity index over productive rearrangements. TCRdb re-hosts the immuneACCESS table, in-frame sequences only. Its copies lack some clones; in the studies checked, an unresolved V gene accounts for under half of them, and the cause for the rest is not known. V, J and clone size are those of that table, while D and trimming were read from the DNA. This sample comprises 150,000 to 160,000 clones, roughly nine tenths of them detected only once. The ten largest make up about 0.55% of the sample.

What the research found in general, with its limitations: The quantity of clinical and demographic metadata differed by source and by participant and was supplied without curation.

As for this clone: Its binding antigen is unknown. Base-call qualities are not available, and no considerably larger clone is one nucleotide away.

The germline V end is reduced by 5 bases and the J end by 3 bases; junction bases left unmatched: 2. Reading from cysteine to phenylalanine, the CDR3 counts 14 amino acids. CDR3 DNA only is kept here, 42 bases in frame from base 1. Looking up the germline V gene yields CDR1 MNHEY and CDR2 SVGAGI. The collaborating institutions used their own protocols to collect whole blood in K2EDTA tubes. Collaborator samples were shipped for TCRbeta analysis as frozen whole blood, isolated PBMCs, or DNA extracted from either sample type. The sequenced sample consisted of peripheral blood. The TCR comes from a man in his forties or fifties with acute or convalescent COVID-19. Here the chain combines TRBV6-5 and TRBJ2-1, and TRBD1 aligns with 9 junction nucleotides. The nucleotides are TGTGCCAGCAGTCAGGACAGGGGCTACAATGAGCAGTTCTTC. Translation gives CASSQDRGYNEQFF.